This T cell receptor (beta chain) comes out of a study of cytomegalovirus exposure and HLA in healthy donors. 13 Jbeta primers and 60 Vbeta primers were used for the PCR. Assay used: immunoSEQ multiplex PCR; TCRdb lists only in-frame clones, some missing. With 150,000 or so clones in the sample, the ten largest clones hold 1% to 1.5%. This CDR3 spans 13 amino acids. V was cut by 0 bases and J by 3 bases, with 6 bases left in between. The germline V gene has CDR1 MNHEY and CDR2 SVGAGI. The rearrangement uses TRBV6-5 and TRBJ2-7, with D maybe TRBD2 (5 bases). The sample was PBMCs. The origin of this receptor is a woman aged 55-70 years in good health and CMV-seronegative. The CDR3 protein is CASSYSRDYEQYF. The DNA of the CDR3 is TGTGCCAGCAGTTACTCTCGGGACTACGAGCAGTACTTC.